The 21 T cell receptor beta chains presented below share a single source sample, sequenced in a study of shared clonotypes between healthy human individuals. Repertoires were generated with immunoSEQ multiplex PCR, while TCRdb's copy carries only in-frame clones and drops some. The sample holds about 470,000 clones; roughly 83% are singletons and the top ten take less than 15%. The sample comprised PBMCs. The receptors here all came from a woman in her forties in good health. Some clones in this sample may be carry-over from other donors' samples.

This sequence joins TRBV2 and TRBJ2-3; D is undetermined. The germline V and J ends were trimmed by 6 bases and 0 bases, with 13 bases remaining between them. In germline, CDR1 is SNHLY, CDR2 FYNNEI. The CDR3 consists of 15 residues. The CDR3: CASRGYGLSTDTQYF. CDR3 bases: TGTGCCAGCAGAGGTTACGGTCTTAGCACAGATACGCAGTATTTT.

The CDR3 is CASSAEGRYEQYF. CDR3 nucleotide sequence: TGTGCCAGTAGTGCGGAAGGGAGGTACGAGCAGTACTTC. V gene TRBV19 combines with J gene TRBJ2-7; possibly TRBD2 for D (6 bases). V lost 5 bases to trimming and J lost 4 bases, with 12 bases between them. This CDR3 is built from 13 residues. Germline V gene data show CDR1 as LNHDA and CDR2 as SQIVND (reference sequence).

J is TRBJ1-1 and V is TRBV2, with a weak D call TRBD1 (5 bases). The V end lost 7 bases, the J end lost 4 bases, and 7 bases lay between the germline ends. Germline CDR1 reads SNHLY; CDR2 reads FYNNEI. The CDR3 contains 11 residues. In DNA form, the CDR3 reads TGTGCCAGCATGGGGCCCACTGAAGCTTTCTTT. This sequence encodes CASMGPTEAFF.

The rearrangement uses TRBV6-6 and TRBJ1-3; D might be TRBD1 (6 bases). The length of the CDR3 is 16 residues. CDR1 is MNHNY, CDR2 SVGAGI, per germline (reference sequence). V was trimmed by 7 bases and J by 0 bases, leaving 16 bases between them. CDR3 sequence reads: CASTSGAPFSGNTIYF. CDR3 nucleotide sequence: TGTGCCAGCACTTCAGGGGCCCCATTCTCTGGAAACACCATATATTTT.

V is TRBV29-1 and J is TRBJ2-5, with 7 bases matching TRBD1. The J call may be wrong; the DNA end is better matched by TRBJ2-7. From germline, CDR1 is SQVTM and CDR2 ANQGSEA. CDR3 size: 13 residues. Here the CDR3 reads CSAKLTGAGEQYF. DNA of the CDR3: TGCAGCGCTAAACTAACAGGGGCAGGCGAGCAGTACTTC.

The chain has TRBV5-1 and TRBJ1-1; D is unresolved. This CDR3 is 13 amino acids long. CDR1 SGHRS and CDR2 YFSETQ come from the germline V gene. V gave up 2 bases and J gave up 1 base, with 6 bases separating them. The CDR3 bases are TGCGCCAGCAGCTTAGGATGGAACACTGAAGCTTTCTTT. Its protein is CASSLGWNTEAFF.

This clone was recorded many times. The rearrangement uses TRBV5-1 and TRBJ2-3; 9 positions match TRBD2. Germline V CDR1 and CDR2: SGHRS, YFSETQ. CDR3 size: 16 residues. After removal of 3 bases from V and 5 bases from J, the junction contained 10 bases not matched to a gene. The CDR3 DNA follows: TGCGCCAGCAGCTCGGGCCGCGCGGGAGGGCAAGATACGCAGTATTTT. This codes for CASSSGRAGGQDTQYF.

The V and J genes are TRBV5-1 and TRBJ2-3, with a possible D match to TRBD2 (6 bases). V lost 3 bases to trimming and J lost 1 base, with 15 bases between them. The germline gives CDR1 SGHRS, CDR2 YFSETQ. This CDR3 is 16 amino acids long. The CDR3 spells CASSSSGGSGTDTQYF. CDR3 in DNA: TGCGCCAGCAGCTCTTCTGGGGGGTCCGGCACAGATACGCAGTATTTT.

The rearrangement joins TRBV11-3 to TRBJ2-1, with 7 bases fitting TRBD1. CDR1 is SGHNT and CDR2 is YENEEA in the germline V gene. CDR3 size: 16 residues. Germline trimming cut 2 bases from V and 7 bases from J; bases unmatched to any gene: 11. The DNA of the CDR3 is TGTGCCAGCAGCTTAACTACAGGGGTTACGAAGAATGAGCAGTTCTTC. Protein product: CASSLTTGVTKNEQFF.

The sample holds one count of this clone. This chain uses TRBV21-1 with TRBJ2-5; TRBD2 is the table's D call and was not checked against the DNA. TRBV21-1 is a pseudogene locus. The CDR3 has 15 residues. CDR3: CASNTAGEGLETQYF. CDR3 DNA: TGTGCCAGCAACACAGCGGGAGAAGGCTTAGAGACCCAGTACTTC.

This sequence joins TRBV27 and TRBJ2-7; TRBD2 matches 9 bases. The J segment lost 4 bases and the V segment lost 3 bases, leaving 4 bases of the junction unmatched. The CDR3 is made up of 14 amino acids. The germline V gene has CDR1 MNHEY and CDR2 SMNVEV (reference sequence). CDR3 loop: CASSFRSGRYEQYF. Written as DNA, the CDR3 is TGTGCCAGCAGTTTCAGGAGCGGGAGGTACGAGCAGTACTTC.

The chain joins TRBV11-2 to TRBJ2-7; D is possibly TRBD1 (6 bases). From germline, CDR1 is SGHAT and CDR2 FQNNGV. CDR3 length: 13 residues. The ends were cut back, 7 bases at V and 2 bases at J, with 12 bases in the middle. This CDR3 reads CASTLDSPYEQYF. The CDR3 region has the DNA TGTGCCAGCACCCTGGACAGTCCCTACGAGCAGTACTTC.

The CDR3 nucleotides read TGTGCCAGCAGCGGCCCTCCCGGGACAGGGCCCGCCTCTGGGGCCAACGTCCTGACTTTC. This sequence encodes CASSGPPGTGPASGANVLTF. This chain uses TRBV7-8 with TRBJ2-6; TRBD1 matches at 9 bases. The junction had 14 bases not matched to a gene; V was cut back by 5 bases and J by 0 bases. The CDR3 contains 20 residues. Germline loops: CDR1 SGHVS, CDR2 FQNEAQ. Filled out from reference TRBV7-8 and TRBJ2-6, the complete variable domain reads GAGVSQSPRYKVAKRGQDVALRCDPISGHVSLFWYQQALGQGPEFLTYFQNEAQLDKSGLPSDRFFAERPEGSVSTLKIQRTQQEDSAVYLCASSGPPGTGPASGANVLTFGAGSRLTVL.

The chain uses TRBV7-6 and TRBJ2-3; TRBD1 aligns across 10 bases. Losses at the gene ends were 5 bases for V and 1 base for J; bases not matched to a gene: 3. Germline values: CDR1 SGHVS, CDR2 FNYEAQ. This CDR3 region has 15 residues. The CDR3: CASSTGTGGTDTQYF. DNA of the CDR3: TGTGCCAGCAGCACCGGGACAGGGGGCACAGATACGCAGTATTTT. Full variable domain (remainder filled in from reference TRBV7-6 and TRBJ2-3): GAGVSQSPRYKVTKRGQDVALRCDPISGHVSLYWYRQALGQGPEFLTYFNYEAQQDKSGLPNDRFSAERPEGSISTLTIQRTEQRDSAMYRCASSTGTGGTDTQYFGPGTRLTVL.

The chain couples TRBV27 to TRBJ2-3; TRBD2 agrees at 9 bases. CDR3 size: 15 residues. Germline assignment: CDR1 MNHEY and CDR2 SMNVEV (reference sequence). Germline trimming cut 7 bases from V and 1 base from J; bases unmatched to any gene: 6. The CDR3 bases are TGTGCCAGCACATTTAGCGGGAGAGGCACAGATACGCAGTATTTT. Its translation: CASTFSGRGTDTQYF.

CDR3 DNA: TGTGCCAGCAGTTTATGGGGACGCCAAGAGACCCAGTACTTC. Translated: CASSLWGRQETQYF. The chain has TRBV28 and TRBJ2-5; D is perhaps TRBD1 or TRBD2 (5 bases each). V lost 0 bases and J lost 1, with 6 bases in between. The germline V gene encodes CDR1 MDHEN and CDR2 SYDVKM. CDR3 size: 14 residues.

This clone was seen once. The chain has TRBV5-1 and TRBJ2-1; no firm D call. Per germline, CDR1 SGHRS and CDR2 YFSETQ. This CDR3 region has 13 residues. With 0 bases removed from V and 14 bases from J, the gap between germline ends came to 15 bases. CDR3 DNA sequence: TGCGCCAGCAGCTTGGGGGGAAGCCAAGAGGAGTTCTTC. Residues: CASSLGGSQEEFF.

The rearrangement links TRBV4-2 to TRBJ1-5; D is ambiguous. The CDR3 runs 15 residues. CDR1 and CDR2 (germline): LGHNA, YNFKEQ. Trimming shortened V by 2 bases and J by 5 bases, and 13 bases separated the two germline ends. The CDR3 nucleotides are TGTGCCAGCAGCCAAAGGCAAGGAGGCGATCAGCCCCAGCATTTT. As protein: CASSQRQGGDQPQHF.

The chain combines TRBV4-2 with TRBJ1-5; D call uncertain. The CDR3 runs 15 residues. Germline V gene data show CDR1 as LGHNA and CDR2 as YNFKEQ. The V and J ends lost 0 bases and 5 bases respectively, with 11 bases between them. The CDR3 sequence: CASSQESVRDQPQHF. CDR3 sequence (DNA): TGTGCCAGCAGCCAAGAGAGCGTACGTGATCAGCCCCAGCATTTT.

J is TRBJ2-7 and V is TRBV28; 10 bases map to TRBD2. The CDR3 is 14 residues long. Germline CDR1 is MDHEN and CDR2 is SYDVKM. V was pared by 7 bases and J by 3 bases, with 6 bases of the junction left unmatched. The CDR3 DNA is TGTGCCAGCACCAGCGGGAGGGCTAACTACGAGCAGTACTTC. It specifies CASTSGRANYEQYF.

The table lists this clone with a few counts. This sequence joins TRBV7-2 and TRBJ1-3, with D uncertain. The V end was cut by 1 base, the J end by 0 bases, with 7 bases between. The CDR3 has 15 amino acids. Germline V CDR1 and CDR2: SGHTA, FQGNSA. The CDR3 loop is CASSLEVHSGNTIYF. The CDR3 DNA reads TGTGCCAGCAGCTTAGAGGTACACTCTGGAAACACCATATATTTT.